These 19 T cell receptor beta chains originate from one sample sequenced in a study of blood T cell repertoires in COVID-19. Produced via immunoSEQ multiplex PCR; TCRdb's table is partial and in-frame only. The data hold fewer than 250,000 clones, with around nine tenths observed a single time. Sequences were obtained from PBMCs or T cells enriched from blood (not recorded which). The receptors were sampled from a woman aged 30 to 39 who had been exposed to COVID-19.

This chain joins TRBV2 and TRBJ1-2; no firm D call. Germline V gene data show CDR1 as SNHLY and CDR2 as FYNNEI. V lost 4 bases, J lost 5 bases, and 5 bases lay in between. The length of the CDR3 is 11 residues. Here the CDR3 reads CASSGEYGYTF. The CDR3 region has the DNA TGTGCCAGCAGTGGGGAGTATGGCTACACCTTC.

In its sample, this clone was seen a few times. The chain carries TRBV14 and TRBJ2-3; perhaps TRBD1 as D (6 bases). Germline V gene sequence: CDR1 SGHDN, CDR2 FVKESK. This CDR3 is built from 15 residues. V was cut by 1 base and J by 3 bases, with 11 bases left in between. The CDR3: CASSQVQGRTDTQYF. For the CDR3, the DNA is TGTGCCAGCAGCCAAGTCCAGGGGCGAACAGATACGCAGTATTTT.

V usage is TRBV18 and J usage is TRBJ2-7; TRBD1 matches 7 bases. CDR3 length: 15 residues. The germline gives CDR1 KGHSH, CDR2 LQKENI. J gave up 6 bases and V 3 bases, and 11 bases lay outside the gene matches. The CDR3 reads CASSPARGFGSEQYF. Written as DNA, the CDR3 is TGTGCCAGCTCACCTGCCAGGGGGTTCGGAAGCGAGCAGTACTTC.

The chain employs TRBV4-1 and TRBJ2-5, with a weak D call TRBD2 (6 bases). CDR3 length equals 16 residues. V was trimmed by 6 bases and J by 0 bases, leaving 17 bases between them. The germline V gene has CDR1 MGHRA and CDR2 YSYEKL. The CDR3 coding sequence is TGCGCCAGCAGGAAAAGGGGACTCTGGTACCAAGAGACCCAGTACTTC. Its translation is CASRKRGLWYQETQYF.

The rearrangement joins TRBV5-1 to TRBJ1-4; D call uncertain. The CDR3 is 15 amino acids. Germline V gives CDR1 SGHRS, CDR2 YFSETQ. V lost 4 bases and J lost 5, with 15 bases in between. The CDR3 loop is CASSLGGGSNEKLFF. In nucleotides, the CDR3 is TGCGCCAGCAGCCTCGGCGGCGGGAGCAATGAAAAACTGTTTTTT.

The chain recombines TRBV5-1 with TRBJ1-2, with D uncertain. The germline gives CDR1 SGHRS, CDR2 YFSETQ. CDR3 length: 15 amino acids. Trimming shortened V by 3 bases and J by 4 bases, and 16 bases separated the two germline ends. CDR3 loop: CASSYFRVPGYGYTF. DNA of the CDR3: TGCGCCAGCAGCTACTTCCGGGTTCCGGGCTATGGCTACACCTTC.

There are many counts of this clone. The V call is TRBV18, the J call TRBJ2-1; 8 bases align to TRBD2. CDR3 length equals 12 residues. In germline, CDR1 is KGHSH, CDR2 LQKENI. Trimming took 6 bases from V and 8 from J; bases not matched to a gene: 3. This chain's CDR3 is CASSPGGDEQFF. For the CDR3, the DNA is TGTGCCAGCTCCCCCGGGGGGGATGAGCAGTTCTTC.

The chain combines TRBV9 with TRBJ2-1, with 9 bases that match TRBD2. The germline V gene has CDR1 SGDLS and CDR2 YYNGEE. This CDR3 has 15 residues. V was clipped by 4 bases and J by 7 bases; unmatched bases: 9. The CDR3 region is CASSPGGTSFNEQFF. DNA of the CDR3: TGTGCCAGCAGCCCAGGTGGGACTAGCTTTAATGAGCAGTTCTTC. Full variable domain (missing parts from reference TRBV9 and TRBJ2-1): DSGVTQTPKHLITATGQRVTLRCSPRSGDLSVYWYQQSLDQGLQFLIQYYNGEERAKGNILERFSAQQFPDLHSELNLSSLELGDSALYFCASSPGGTSFNEQFFGPGTRLTVL.

V and J are TRBV7-9 and TRBJ2-1, with D possibly TRBD2 on 6 matching bases. The V end lost 5 bases, the J end lost 4 bases, and 21 bases lay between the germline ends. The germline V gene has CDR1 SEHNR and CDR2 FQNEAQ (reference sequence). The CDR3 has 17 residues. The CDR3 DNA sequence: TGTGCCAGCAGCCATAGCCACCCCGGGGGAGCTTACAATGAGCAGTTCTTC. Translation gives CASSHSHPGGAYNEQFF.

The chain is built from TRBV5-1 and TRBJ1-4; D is undetermined. The V end lost 1 base, the J end lost 0 bases, and 7 bases lay between the germline ends. Germline CDR1 and CDR2: SGHRS and YFSETQ. CDR3 length: 15 amino acids. Here the CDR3 DNA reads TGCGCCAGCAGCTTGACAAGCGCAACTAATGAAAAACTGTTTTTT. This sequence encodes CASSLTSATNEKLFF.

This chain links TRBV11-2 with TRBJ1-2; the D gene is possibly TRBD1 (5 bases). Trimming took off 5 bases at V and 4 bases at J, with 17 bases between the two ends. Per germline, CDR1 SGHAT and CDR2 FQNNGV. The CDR3 totals 15 residues. CDR3 sequence: CASSPGLGGSYGYTF. In DNA, the CDR3 is TGTGCCAGCAGCCCCGGACTCGGGGGTAGCTATGGCTACACCTTC.

The rearrangement joins TRBV5-6 to TRBJ1-2; D may be TRBD1 (5 bases). The germline gives CDR1 SGHDT, CDR2 YYEEEE. The V gene lost 5 bases and the J gene lost 8 bases, with 16 bases spanning the gap. The CDR3 extends over 13 amino acids. The chain's CDR3 is CASSLGVGSGYTF. DNA for the CDR3: TGTGCCAGCAGTTTAGGGGTTGGATCGGGCTACACCTTC.

This chain joins TRBV29-1 and TRBJ1-2, with D unclear. Per germline, CDR1 SQVTM and CDR2 ANQGSEA. V was shortened by 4 bases and J by 7 bases, with 13 bases between the two germline ends. The CDR3 is 12 residues long. CDR3 region: CSVVGLTRGYTF. DNA for the CDR3: TGCAGCGTTGTAGGACTCACCCGTGGCTACACCTTC.

The J gene is TRBJ2-6, the V gene TRBV25-1; D is possibly TRBD1 (6 bases). Trimming removed 3 bases at V and 8 bases at J, with 17 bases between. The CDR3 spans 16 residues. The germline V gene encodes CDR1 MGHDK and CDR2 SYGVNS. The CDR3 spells CASSESRQGLSNVLTF. The CDR3, as DNA: TGTGCCAGCAGTGAGTCTCGGCAGGGGCTCTCCAACGTCCTGACTTTC.

J is TRBJ2-7 and V is TRBV6-6; possibly TRBD1 for D (5 bases). This CDR3 has 15 amino acids. Trimming shortened V by 1 base and J by 2 bases, and 12 bases separated the two germline ends. Germline CDR1 is MNHNY and CDR2 is SVGAGI (reference sequence). CDR3 DNA: TGTGCCAGCAGTTACTTCAGGGATTTTCCCTACGAGCAGTACTTC. Translating gives CASSYFRDFPYEQYF.

This chain connects TRBV11-2 to TRBJ2-1; possibly TRBD2 for D (5 bases). CDR1 SGHAT and CDR2 FQNNGV come from the germline V gene. The V end lost 1 base, the J end lost 9 bases, and 10 bases lay between the germline ends. The CDR3 has 13 amino acids. Written as DNA, the CDR3 is TGTGCCAGCAGCTTAGGGGAGTTAGGTGAGCAGTTCTTC. Its translation is CASSLGELGEQFF.

The chain combines TRBV12-5 with TRBJ2-2; D perhaps matches TRBD1 (5 bases). V was cut by 0 bases and J by 5 bases, with 10 bases left in between. This CDR3 comprises 15 residues. Germline CDR1 reads LGHNT; CDR2 reads FRNRAP. This CDR3 reads CASGLVLQGTGELFF. CDR3 in DNA: TGTGCTAGTGGTTTGGTTCTTCAGGGAACCGGGGAGCTGTTTTTT.

This chain connects TRBV12-3 or TRBV12-4 to TRBJ2-5; no clear D gene. The CDR3 spans 12 residues. V shed 3 bases and J shed 3 bases, with 5 bases lying between them. As DNA, the CDR3 is TGTGCCAGCAGTTTCGGTAAAGAGACCCAGTACTTC. Encoded protein: CASSFGKETQYF.

On this clone: The identical CDR3 is also encoded by other nucleotide sequences in the sample. The genes are TRBV3-1 (or the pseudogene TRBV3-2) and TRBJ1-2; 7 bases line up with TRBD1. The CDR3 covers 14 residues. In germline, CDR1 is LGHDT, CDR2 YNNKEL (reference sequence). Losses at the gene ends were 0 bases for V and 5 bases for J; bases not matched to a gene: 3. The CDR3 protein is CASSQDSRGYGYTF. The CDR3 DNA sequence: TGTGCCAGCAGCCAAGATTCCAGGGGGTATGGCTACACCTTC.